The 3 T cell receptor beta chains listed next were all sequenced from one sample in a study of blood T cell repertoires in COVID-19. Assay: immunoSEQ multiplex PCR; the TCRdb copy retains only in-frame clones and omits some. The data hold about 140,000 clones, with about 80% observed a single time. The sequencing sample was made of PBMCs or T cells enriched from blood (not recorded which). The receptors originated from a woman under 30 who had been exposed to COVID-19.

The chain couples TRBV4-3 to TRBJ1-1, with D unclear. V was trimmed by 4 bases and J by 3 bases, leaving 15 bases between them. Looked up from germline, CDR1 is LGHNA and CDR2 is YSLEER. This CDR3 has 15 residues. CDR3 bases: TGCGCCAGCAGCCGGAGACTTCCCGCTGACACTGAAGCTTTCTTT. Its protein product is CASSRRLPADTEAFF.

The rearrangement links TRBV3-1 (or the pseudogene TRBV3-2) to TRBJ1-1; D ambiguous. This CDR3 has 13 residues. Germline values: CDR1 LGHDT, CDR2 YNNKEL (reference sequence). The germline V and J ends were trimmed by 4 bases and 2 bases, with 8 bases remaining between them. The CDR3 reads CASSRTSNTEAFF. The CDR3 nucleotides are TGTGCCAGCAGCCGCACGAGTAACACTGAAGCTTTCTTT.

This chain connects TRBV28 to TRBJ2-7; no definite D call. CDR3 length equals 11 residues. CDR1 MDHEN and CDR2 SYDVKM come from the germline V gene. The V end was cut by 4 bases, the J end by 3 bases, with 4 bases between. The CDR3 region has the DNA TGTGCCAGCAGTTCCCTCTACGAGCAGTACTTC. This encodes CASSSLYEQYF.